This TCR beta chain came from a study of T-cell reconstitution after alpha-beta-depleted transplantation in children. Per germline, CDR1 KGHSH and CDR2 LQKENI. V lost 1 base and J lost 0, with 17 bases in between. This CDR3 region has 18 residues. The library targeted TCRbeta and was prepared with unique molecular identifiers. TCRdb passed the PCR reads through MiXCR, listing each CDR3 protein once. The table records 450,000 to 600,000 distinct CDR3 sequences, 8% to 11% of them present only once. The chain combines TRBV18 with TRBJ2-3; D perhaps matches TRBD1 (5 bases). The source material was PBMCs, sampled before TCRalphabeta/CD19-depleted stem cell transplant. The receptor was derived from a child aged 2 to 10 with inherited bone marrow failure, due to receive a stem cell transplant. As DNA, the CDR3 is TGTGCCAGCTCACCACAGACAGCGTCCTTAATTAGCACAGATACGCAGTATTTT. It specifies CASSPQTASLISTDTQYF.